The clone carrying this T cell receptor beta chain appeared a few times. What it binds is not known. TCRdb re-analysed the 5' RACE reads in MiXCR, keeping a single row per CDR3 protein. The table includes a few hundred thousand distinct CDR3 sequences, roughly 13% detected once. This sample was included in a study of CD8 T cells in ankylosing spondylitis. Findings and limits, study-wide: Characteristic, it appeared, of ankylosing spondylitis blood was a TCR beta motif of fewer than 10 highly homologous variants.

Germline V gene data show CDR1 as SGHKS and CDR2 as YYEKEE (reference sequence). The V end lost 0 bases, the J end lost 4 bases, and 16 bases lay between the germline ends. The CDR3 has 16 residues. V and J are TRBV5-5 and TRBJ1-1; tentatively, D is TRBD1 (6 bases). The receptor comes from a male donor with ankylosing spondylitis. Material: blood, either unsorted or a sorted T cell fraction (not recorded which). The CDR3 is CASSLVGVKGGTEAFF. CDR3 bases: TGTGCCAGCAGCTTGGTGGGGGTTAAAGGGGGCACTGAAGCTTTCTTT. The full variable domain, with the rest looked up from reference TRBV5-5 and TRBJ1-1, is DAGVTQSPTHLIKTRGQQVTLRCSPISGHKSVSWYQQVLGQGPQFIFQYYEKEERGRGNFPDRFSARQFPNYSSELNVNALLLGDSALYLCASSLVGVKGGTEAFFGQGTRLTVV.